These T cell receptor beta chains were read from a single sample in a study of cytomegalovirus exposure and HLA in healthy donors. Assay used: immunoSEQ multiplex PCR; TCRdb lists only in-frame clones, some missing. The sample lists fewer than 130,000 clones; 78% were seen once. The sequenced sample consisted of PBMCs. The source of these receptors is a woman younger than 45 in good health and CMV-seronegative. Each CDR3 is given with its conserved first and last residue. D genes are given only for firm matches. Part of the rows lack a size; the others show once, few, many or a class for expanded clones.

D gene	J gene	V gene	clone size	CDR3 DNA	CDR3 protein
.	TRBJ1-2	TRBV7-2	few	TGTGCCAGCAGCGTGAGCTATGGCTACACCTTC	CASSVSYGYTF
TRBD1	TRBJ2-5	TRBV6-5	.	TGTGCCAGCAGTACCGTATCGCCAAACAGGGGGCCCCAGTACTTC	CASSTVSPNRGPQYF
.	TRBJ1-2	TRBV7-8	.	TGTGCCAGCAGCTCCCTCGGGGGGAGTAATGGCTACACCTTC	CASSSLGGSNGYTF
TRBD1	TRBJ2-7	TRBV29-1	.	TGCAGCGTTGACGGGACAGGGGCCGACGAGCAGTACTTC	CSVDGTGADEQYF
.	TRBJ1-3	TRBV10-3	once	TGTGCCATCAGTGAAGGACAGACCTCTGGAAACACCATATATTTT	CAISEGQTSGNTIYF
TRBD1	TRBJ2-2	TRBV2	.	TGTGCCAGCTTCTCACTTGGGACAGGGGGGAACACCGGGGAGCTGTTTTTT	CASFSLGTGGNTGELFF
.	TRBJ2-2	TRBV4-3	.	TGCGCCAGCAGCCAAGTTCCAGACACGAACACCGGGGAGCTGTTTTTT	CASSQVPDTNTGELFF
.	TRBJ1-3	TRBV6-6	.	TGTGCCAGCAGTTCGGGGGGGTCCGGAAACACCATATATTTT	CASSSGGSGNTIYF
TRBD1	TRBJ1-4	TRBV4-3	few	TGCGCCAGCAGCCAATTGACCGGGACAGGGGGACAACTGTTTTTT	CASSQLTGTGGQLFF
.	TRBJ1-4	TRBV6-5	few	TGTGCCAGCATAGCGCAGCTTAATGAAAAACTGTTTTTT	CASIAQLNEKLFF
.	TRBJ1-4	TRBV4-1	.	TGCGCCAGCAGCCAAGTAACAGGGAATAATGAAAAACTGTTTTTT	CASSQVTGNNEKLFF
.	TRBJ2-7	TRBV5-6	.	TGTGCCAGCAGCTTCGCCGGACTGATGTACGAGCAGTACTTC	CASSFAGLMYEQYF
.	TRBJ2-6	TRBV7-2	.	TGTGCCAGCAGCTTAGTACCCACTCGTTCTGGGGCCAACGTCCTGACTTTC	CASSLVPTRSGANVLTF
.	TRBJ1-1	TRBV7-2	.	TGTGCCAGCAGTCTGTCGGGGAACACTGAAGCTTTCTTT	CASSLSGNTEAFF
TRBD1	TRBJ2-7	TRBV11-2	.	TGTGCCAGCAGCTTAGTTGGGGGACAGGGGTTTTACGAGCAGTACTTC	CASSLVGGQGFYEQYF
.	TRBJ2-6	TRBV7-9	.	TGTGCCAGCAGCCGCAGGGCAGCTCTAATGCACTCTGGGGCCAACGTCCTGACTTTC	CASSRRAALMHSGANVLTF
.	TRBJ1-1	TRBV4-1	once	TGCGCCAGCAGCCCTGCAGGGAGGCCTGAAGCTTTCTTT	CASSPAGRPEAFF
TRBD2	TRBJ2-7	TRBV4-3	.	TGCGCCAGCAGCCAAGCAGCGGGAGTGGGCTACGAGCAGTACTTC	CASSQAAGVGYEQYF
.	TRBJ2-7	TRBV5-1	.	TGCGCCAGCAGCTTGGCGCGGAGCTACGAGCAGTACTTC	CASSLARSYEQYF
TRBD2	TRBJ2-3	TRBV28	.	TGTGCCAGCAGTTCTTTAGCGGGAGGCTACTACACAGATACGCAGTATTTT	CASSSLAGGYYTDTQYF
.	TRBJ2-7	TRBV6-1	few	TGTGCCAGCAGTGGGCCGAAACCACCCTACGAGCAGTACTTC	CASSGPKPPYEQYF
.	TRBJ1-5	TRBV1	once	TGCACCAGCAGCCCCGAGGCCCGGCAGTATAGCAATCAGCCCCAGCATTTT	CTSSPEARQYSNQPQHF
TRBD1	TRBJ2-7	TRBV11-2	.	TGTGCCAGCAGCTTATGGACAGGGACCTACGAGCAGTACTTC	CASSLWTGTYEQYF
TRBD1	TRBJ2-3	TRBV7-9	.	TGTGCCAGCAGCTTGGTAGGACAGGGCCGGAGCACAGATACGCAGTATTTT	CASSLVGQGRSTDTQYF
TRBD1	TRBJ1-5	TRBV19	.	TGTGCCAGTAGAAAGGACAGGGGCGGCAATCAGCCCCAGCATTTT	CASRKDRGGNQPQHF
.	TRBJ2-3	TRBV7-6	.	TGTGCCAGCAGCCCGGAGGACTTGGATACGCAGTATTTT	CASSPEDLDTQYF
TRBD2	TRBJ2-7	TRBV4-2	.	TGTGCCAGCAGCCAAAACGGGGGGGGAGTAGGGAGATCCTACGAGCAGTACTTC	CASSQNGGGVGRSYEQYF
TRBD1	TRBJ1-5	TRBV18	.	TGTGCCAGCTCACAAACAGGGGTTAGCAATCAGCCCCAGCATTTT	CASSQTGVSNQPQHF
.	TRBJ2-7	TRBV6-1	few	TGTGCCATCAAGACAGGTTTCTCCTACGAGCAGTACTTC	CAIKTGFSYEQYF
.	TRBJ2-1	TRBV11-3	.	TGTGCCAGCAGCCGGGGGATCCAGGGAGAGCAGTTCTTC	CASSRGIQGEQFF
TRBD2	TRBJ2-2	TRBV2	.	TGTGCCAGCAGTCCACTAGCGATCAACACCGGGGAGCTGTTTTTT	CASSPLAINTGELFF
TRBD1	TRBJ1-1	TRBV5-1	.	TGCGCCAGCAGCTTGCATACAGGGGTCGCCACTGAAGCTTTCTTT	CASSLHTGVATEAFF
.	TRBJ1-5	TRBV27	.	TGTGCCAGCAGCGACAGGAACAATCAGCCCCAGCATTTT	CASSDRNNQPQHF
.	TRBJ1-5	TRBV10-2	.	TGCGCCAGCAGTGAGCCCCGCAGTGACAATCAGCCCCAGCATTTT	CASSEPRSDNQPQHF
.	TRBJ1-1	TRBV6-5	.	TGTGCCAGCAGGTTGGAGAACAGGGCGAACACTGAAGCTTTCTTT	CASRLENRANTEAFF
.	TRBJ2-3	TRBV18	.	TGTGCCAGCTCATCTCCCAGAACAGGCACAGATACGCAGTATTTT	CASSSPRTGTDTQYF
.	TRBJ2-1	TRBV6-5	.	TGTGCCAGCAGTTACTCGAGGACTTACAATGAGCAGTTCTTC	CASSYSRTYNEQFF
TRBD1	TRBJ1-4	TRBV28	.	TGTGCCAGCAGTGCCACGGGACAGGGACTGGAAAAACTGTTTTTT	CASSATGQGLEKLFF
.	TRBJ1-1	TRBV28	.	TGTGCCAGCACCCGGGGGGGGATGAACACTGAAGCTTTCTTT	CASTRGGMNTEAFF
.	TRBJ2-5	TRBV9	.	TGTGCCAGCAGCGTAGGGAGGACGCTCCAAGAGACCCAGTACTTC	CASSVGRTLQETQYF
.	TRBJ1-5	TRBV27	.	TGTGCCAGCAGTCCGGGTAGCAATCAGCCCCAGCATTTT	CASSPGSNQPQHF
.	TRBJ2-5	TRBV5-1	.	TGCGCCAGCAGCTTGGCCGGTACAGGGCAAGAGACCCAGTACTTC	CASSLAGTGQETQYF